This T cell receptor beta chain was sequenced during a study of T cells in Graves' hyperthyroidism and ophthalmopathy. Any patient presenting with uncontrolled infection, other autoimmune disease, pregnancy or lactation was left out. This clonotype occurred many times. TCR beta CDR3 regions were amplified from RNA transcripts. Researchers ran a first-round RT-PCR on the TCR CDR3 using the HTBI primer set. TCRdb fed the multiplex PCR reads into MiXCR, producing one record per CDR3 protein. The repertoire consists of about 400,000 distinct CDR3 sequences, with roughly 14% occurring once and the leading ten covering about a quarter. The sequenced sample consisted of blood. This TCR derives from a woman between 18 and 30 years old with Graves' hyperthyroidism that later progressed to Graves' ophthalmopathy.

CDR3 DNA: TGTGCCAGCAGCCCCTCATTTAGCTCCTACAATGAGCAGTTCTTC. Its protein product is CASSPSFSSYNEQFF. V usage is TRBV7-8 and J usage is TRBJ2-1; D gene unclear. The length of the CDR3 is 15 residues. The germline V gene encodes CDR1 SGHVS and CDR2 FQNEAQ. V was shortened by 5 bases and J by 0 bases, with 11 bases between the two germline ends.